The 28 T cell receptor beta chains listed next were all sequenced from one sample in a study of T cells in pancreatic ductal adenocarcinoma (dated by TCRdb to 2015 to 2018). Preparation of the library involved the immunoSEQ multiplex PCR assay. TCRdb mirrors the immuneACCESS table, restricted to in-frame sequences. Some clones are absent from its copies; in checked studies, under half trace to an unresolved V gene, and the reason for the others is unknown. This sample comprises over 100,000 clones, 90% to 95% of them detected only once. The ten top clones hold roughly 3.1% of the sample. Pancreatic ductal adenocarcinoma patients who had undergone surgery without neoadjuvant therapy were selected. Sequenced sample: PBMCs. These receptors all stem from a human donor with pancreatic ductal adenocarcinoma.

This rearrangement joins TRBV5-6 to TRBJ2-1, with D hard to call. Germline loops: CDR1 SGHDT, CDR2 YYEEEE. The CDR3 is 11 amino acids. The V gene lost 5 bases and the J gene lost 9 bases, with 9 bases spanning the gap. The DNA for the CDR3 is TGTGCCAGCAGTCAAAATAGTGAGCAGTTCTTC. It translates to CASSQNSEQFF. Variable domain in full (rest from reference TRBV5-6 and TRBJ2-1): DAGVTQSPTHLIKTRGQQVTLRCSPKSGHDTVSWYQQALGQGPQFIFQYYEEEERQRGNFPDRFSGHQFPNYSSELNVNALLLGDSALYLCASSQNSEQFFGPGTRLTVL.

This clone was detected once. The chain links TRBV6-5 to TRBJ2-7; 10 bases align to TRBD2. The CDR3 is made up of 14 amino acids. J lost 3 bases, V lost 5 bases, and 4 bases had no gene match. The germline V gene has CDR1 MNHEY and CDR2 SVGAGI. CDR3 sequence: CASSPRTSGYEQYF. CDR3 DNA: TGTGCCAGCAGTCCCCGGACTAGCGGCTACGAGCAGTACTTC.

This chain links TRBV5-6 with TRBJ1-5, with a weak D call TRBD1 (6 bases). The CDR3 is 14 residues long. Per the germline V gene, CDR1 is SGHDT and CDR2 is YYEEEE. With 0 bases removed from V and 4 bases from J, the gap between germline ends came to 8 bases. The CDR3 loop reads CASSLGGRNQPQHF. The CDR3 DNA reads as TGTGCCAGCAGCTTGGGGGGGCGGAATCAGCCCCAGCATTTT. The complete variable domain, with remaining parts taken from reference TRBV5-6 and TRBJ1-5, reads DAGVTQSPTHLIKTRGQQVTLRCSPKSGHDTVSWYQQALGQGPQFIFQYYEEEERQRGNFPDRFSGHQFPNYSSELNVNALLLGDSALYLCASSLGGRNQPQHFGDGTRLSIL.

This chain uses TRBV18 with TRBJ1-4; the match to TRBD1 covers 8 bases. Germline values: CDR1 KGHSH, CDR2 LQKENI. The trim removed 3 bases at V and 2 bases at J, leaving 5 bases unmatched. The CDR3 sequence is 16 residues long. CDR3 sequence (DNA): TGTGCCAGCTCACCCGGGACAGGAGCCACTAATGAAAAACTGTTTTTT. It codes for CASSPGTGATNEKLFF.

CDR3 loop: CASSAQEGEQFF. CDR3 sequence (DNA): TGTGCCAGCAGCGCGCAGGAGGGTGAGCAGTTCTTC. This sequence joins TRBV7-2 and TRBJ2-1; a weak D match, TRBD2 (6 bases). The length of the CDR3 is 12 residues. Trimming cost V 5 bases and J 9 bases, with 11 bases left between them. Germline CDR1 is SGHTA and CDR2 is FQGNSA.

The V call is TRBV5-1, the J call TRBJ1-4; TRBD1 agrees at 7 bases. Per the germline V gene, CDR1 is SGHRS and CDR2 is YFSETQ. This CDR3 comprises 15 residues. V was pared by 4 bases and J by 0 bases, with 3 bases of the junction left unmatched. This CDR3 is CASSTGTATNEKLFF. Here the CDR3 DNA reads TGCGCCAGCAGCACTGGGACAGCAACTAATGAAAAACTGTTTTTT.

The V gene is TRBV5-1, the J gene TRBJ1-1; tentatively, D is TRBD1 (5 bases). The ends were cut back, 1 base at V and 5 bases at J, with 12 bases in the middle. In germline, CDR1 is SGHRS, CDR2 YFSETQ. The CDR3 loop spans 14 amino acids. CDR3 nucleotide sequence: TGCGCCAGCAGCTTGAGCAGGGAATGGACTGAAGCTTTCTTT. This sequence encodes CASSLSREWTEAFF.

The genes are TRBV25-1 and TRBJ2-1; 9 bases map to TRBD2. The CDR3 consists of 13 residues. Germline CDR1 MGHDK, CDR2 SYGVNS. The trim removed 7 bases at V and 4 bases at J, leaving 2 bases unmatched. CDR3: CASTSGMYNEQFF. DNA for the CDR3: TGTGCCAGCACTAGCGGGATGTACAATGAGCAGTTCTTC.

The V gene is TRBV10-3, the J gene TRBJ2-7; D is ambiguous. V lost 4 bases to trimming and J lost 1 base, with 11 bases between them. CDR3 size: 14 residues. Germline CDR1 and CDR2: ENHRY and SYGVKD. As DNA, the CDR3 is TGTGCCATCAGTGTCGAGGCCGGATCCTACGAGCAGTACTTC. This sequence encodes CAISVEAGSYEQYF.

V and J are TRBV1 and TRBJ2-2; the table's D call of TRBD2 was not tested on the DNA. TRBV1 is given as a pseudogene. This CDR3 spans 14 amino acids. CDR3 bases: TGCACCAGCAGCCAAAGGAGGGACACCGGGGAGCTGTTTTTT. Translation gives CTSSQRRDTGELFF.

This chain joins TRBV9 and TRBJ1-5, with a possible D match to TRBD1 (5 bases). Germline loops: CDR1 SGDLS, CDR2 YYNGEE. The CDR3 is 14 amino acids. Trimming shortened V by 2 bases and J by 6 bases, and 12 bases separated the two germline ends. The CDR3 loop is CASSVDSSPQPQHF. The CDR3 DNA is TGTGCCAGCAGCGTCGACAGTTCTCCTCAGCCCCAGCATTTT.

V gene TRBV5-1 combines with J gene TRBJ2-2, with 8 bases identical to TRBD2. The CDR3 sequence is 14 residues long. Germline V gene lookup returns CDR1 SGHRS and CDR2 YFSETQ. V was pared by 4 bases and J by 7 bases, with 6 bases of the junction left unmatched. CDR3 nucleotides: TGCGCCAGCAGCATACTAGCGGCAAACGGGGAGCTGTTTTTT. Translation gives CASSILAANGELFF.

J is TRBJ2-3 and V is TRBV4-2; possible D gene TRBD1, 5 bases. The V end lost 0 bases, the J end lost 0 bases, and 7 bases lay between the germline ends. The CDR3 is 15 amino acids. Germline V gene data show CDR1 as LGHNA and CDR2 as YNFKEQ. DNA of the CDR3: TGTGCCAGCAGCCAAGAGGGGCCGAGCACAGATACGCAGTATTTT. Amino acids: CASSQEGPSTDTQYF.

V gene TRBV18 combines with J gene TRBJ2-1, with 9 bases that match TRBD2. Germline lookup yields CDR1 KGHSH and CDR2 LQKENI. The trim removed 2 bases at V and 0 bases at J, leaving 8 bases unmatched. The CDR3 loop spans 18 amino acids. CDR3 sequence: CASSPFVSSGSSYNEQFF. The CDR3 nucleotides read TGTGCCAGCTCACCATTCGTCAGTAGCGGGAGCTCCTACAATGAGCAGTTCTTC.

The genes are TRBV14 and TRBJ1-2, with TRBD1 matching 8 bases. Losses at the gene ends were 5 bases for V and 2 bases for J; bases not matched to a gene: 1. This CDR3 is 13 amino acids long. Germline V CDR1 and CDR2: SGHDN, FVKESK. The CDR3 loop is CASSWTGNYGYTF. The DNA for the CDR3 is TGTGCCAGCAGCTGGACAGGGAACTATGGCTACACCTTC.

This sequence joins TRBV29-1 and TRBJ2-1; TRBD2 matches at 10 bases. Germline V lookup: CDR1 SQVTM, CDR2 ANQGSEA. J was trimmed by 9 bases and V by 4 bases; bases with no gene match: 9. This CDR3 has 14 amino acids. This chain's CDR3 is CSVALPGLATEQFF. In nucleotides, the CDR3 is TGCAGCGTTGCTCTCCCGGGACTAGCGACTGAGCAGTTCTTC.

The chain is built from TRBV7-2 and TRBJ2-7, with D possibly being TRBD1 (5 bases). The V gene's germline CDR1 is SGHTA and CDR2 FQGNSA. CDR3 length: 17 residues. V shed 0 bases and J shed 6 bases, with 21 bases lying between them. The DNA for the CDR3 is TGTGCCAGCAGCTTAGCGTTGTCAGCACAGGTTGGGCGCGAGCAGTACTTC. Protein product: CASSLALSAQVGREQYF.

This chain joins TRBV10-3 and TRBJ2-7; no firm D call. Trimming shortened V by 11 bases and J by 3 bases, and 11 bases separated the two germline ends. Looked up from germline, CDR1 is ENHRY and CDR2 is SYGVKD. This CDR3 region has 11 residues. The CDR3 region is CASQTGYEQYF. CDR3 sequence (DNA): TGTGCCTCCCAAACTGGCTACGAGCAGTACTTC.

J is TRBJ1-4 and V is TRBV7-9; TRBD1 agrees at 8 bases. CDR3 length equals 15 residues. Germline CDR1 SEHNR, CDR2 FQNEAQ (reference sequence). V was pared by 5 bases and J by 8 bases, with 10 bases of the junction left unmatched. CDR3 sequence (DNA): TGTGCCAGCAGCGTTCTCCGGGACAGGAACGAAAAACTGTTTTTT. Its protein is CASSVLRDRNEKLFF.

The gene calls are TRBV5-4 and TRBJ2-1, with 8 positions matching TRBD2. Germline values: CDR1 SGHNT, CDR2 YYREEE (reference sequence). The CDR3 is made up of 13 amino acids. Losses at the gene ends were 10 bases for V and 10 bases for J; bases not matched to a gene: 13. CDR3 nucleotides: TGTGCCCTTGGGGGGCGGGAGGAAGACGAGCAGTTCTTC. Amino acid sequence: CALGGREEDEQFF.

The chain uses TRBV11-2 and TRBJ1-2; no reliable D call. Per germline, CDR1 SGHAT and CDR2 FQNNGV. The CDR3 loop spans 15 amino acids. V was clipped by 0 bases and J by 4 bases, with 12 bases between them. This CDR3 is CASSLEFGSSYGYTF. CDR3 sequence (DNA): TGTGCCAGCAGCTTAGAATTTGGGTCTAGCTATGGCTACACCTTC.

A single count supports this clone. This chain uses TRBV11-2 with TRBJ1-2, with 7 positions matching TRBD1. CDR1 is SGHAT and CDR2 is FQNNGV in the germline V gene. This CDR3 region has 15 residues. Germline trimming cut 1 base from V and 1 base from J; bases unmatched to any gene: 3. In DNA, the CDR3 is TGTGCCAGCAGCTTAGGACAGGGATATAACTATGGCTACACCTTC. Its protein is CASSLGQGYNYGYTF.

The chain combines TRBV6-4 with TRBJ2-7; D gene uncertain. The CDR3 runs to 15 residues. CDR1 MRHNA and CDR2 SNTAGT come from the germline V gene. V lost 4 bases and J lost 5, with 18 bases in between. The CDR3 is CASSGLSRNQDEQYF. CDR3 DNA sequence: TGTGCCAGCAGTGGCTTAAGTAGGAATCAGGACGAGCAGTACTTC.

The CDR3 loop is CAISGAGKPQHF. CDR3 DNA sequence: TGTGCCATCAGTGGGGCGGGGAAGCCCCAGCATTTT. The rearrangement uses TRBV10-3 and TRBJ1-5; the D is unclear. Germline-derived CDR1 and CDR2 are ENHRY and SYGVKD. This CDR3 has 12 amino acids. V was cut by 4 bases and J by 8 bases, with 9 bases left in between.

The chain joins TRBV2 to TRBJ2-5; 9 bases match TRBD1. This CDR3 is built from 14 residues. The ends lost 8 bases at V and 6 bases at J; junction bases unmatched: 10. Germline-derived CDR1 and CDR2 are SNHLY and FYNNEI. CDR3 amino acids: CASESTGGAKTQYF. The DNA of the CDR3 is TGTGCCAGCGAAAGTACAGGGGGCGCGAAGACCCAGTACTTC.

The V gene is TRBV2, the J gene TRBJ1-5; weak D call: TRBD1 (5 bases). Germline V CDR1 and CDR2: SNHLY, FYNNEI. The CDR3 totals 13 residues. V was shortened by 1 base and J by 7 bases, with 8 bases between the two germline ends. Here the CDR3 DNA reads TGTGCCAGCAGTGAAGGGGGCGAGCAGCCCCAGCATTTT. This gives the protein CASSEGGEQPQHF.

J is TRBJ2-1 and V is TRBV14; the D is unclear. V was trimmed by 1 base and J by 13 bases, leaving 11 bases between them. Germline V CDR1 and CDR2: SGHDN, FVKESK. The CDR3 spans 12 residues. The CDR3 DNA reads as TGTGCCAGCAGCCAAGCGCTACGCCACCAGTTCTTC. It translates to CASSQALRHQFF.

V usage is TRBV19 and J usage is TRBJ2-1; D unclear. Germline V lookup: CDR1 LNHDA, CDR2 SQIVND (reference sequence). The germline V and J ends were trimmed by 3 bases and 5 bases, with 11 bases remaining between them. The CDR3 extends over 14 amino acids. CDR3 loop: CASSIWQVNNEQFF. CDR3 in DNA: TGTGCCAGTAGTATTTGGCAGGTCAACAATGAGCAGTTCTTC. Variable domain in full (rest from reference TRBV19 and TRBJ2-1): DGGITQSPKYLFRKEGQNVTLSCEQNLNHDAMYWYRQDPGQGLRLIYYSQIVNDFQKGDIAEGYSVSREKKESFPLTVTSAQKNPTAFYLCASSIWQVNNEQFFGPGTRLTVL.